This T cell receptor (beta chain) was sequenced for a study of T cells in Graves' hyperthyroidism and ophthalmopathy. Background on the study: At the time of initial diagnosis and before any treatment, peripheral blood was collected.

From RNA transcripts, TCR beta CDR3 regions were amplified. HTBI primers were employed in a first-round RT-PCR of the TCR CDR3. TCRdb used MiXCR to reprocess the multiplex PCR reads, holding one entry per CDR3 protein. The table lists a few hundred thousand distinct CDR3 sequences, roughly 15% of them singletons. Trimming stripped 0 bases from V and 1 base from J, with 13 bases between. This CDR3 is built from 17 residues. Germline V gene sequence: CDR1 KGHDR, CDR2 SFDVKD. For the diagnoses, clinical symptoms, serum thyroxine and TRAb, thyroid ultrasound and orbital computed tomography were used. This clonotype occurred many times.

Sequencing was carried out using blood. This clonotype originated in a woman between 50 and 59 years old with Graves' hyperthyroidism that later progressed to Graves' ophthalmopathy. This chain uses TRBV24-1 with TRBJ2-3; D gene ambiguous. The CDR3 is CATSDLLGEGGTDTQYF. DNA for the CDR3: TGTGCCACCAGTGATTTGTTGGGCGAAGGAGGCACAGATACGCAGTATTTT.